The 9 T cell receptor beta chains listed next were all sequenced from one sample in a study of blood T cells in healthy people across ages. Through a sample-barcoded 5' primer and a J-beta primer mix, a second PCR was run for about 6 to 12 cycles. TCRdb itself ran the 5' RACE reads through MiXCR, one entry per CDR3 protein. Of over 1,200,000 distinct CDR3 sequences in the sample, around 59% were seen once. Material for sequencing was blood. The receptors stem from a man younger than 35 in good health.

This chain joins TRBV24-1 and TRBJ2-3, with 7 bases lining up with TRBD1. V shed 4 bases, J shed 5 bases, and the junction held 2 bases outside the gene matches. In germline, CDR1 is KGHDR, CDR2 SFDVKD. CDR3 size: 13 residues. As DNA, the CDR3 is TGTGCCACCAGTGACACAGGGGTAGATACGCAGTATTTT. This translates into CATSDTGVDTQYF.

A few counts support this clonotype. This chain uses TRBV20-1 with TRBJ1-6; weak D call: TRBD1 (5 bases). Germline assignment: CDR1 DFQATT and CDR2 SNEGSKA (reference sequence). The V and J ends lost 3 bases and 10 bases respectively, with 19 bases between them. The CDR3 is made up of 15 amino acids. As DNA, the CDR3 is TGCAGTGCTAGCGGGGTGACGGGGGATCAGTCACCCCTCCACTTT. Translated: CSASGVTGDQSPLHF.

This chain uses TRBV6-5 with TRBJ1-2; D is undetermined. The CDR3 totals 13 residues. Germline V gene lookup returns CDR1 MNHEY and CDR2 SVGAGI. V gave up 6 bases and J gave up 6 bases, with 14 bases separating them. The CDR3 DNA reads TGTGCCAGCAGCGGAGGGCCAGTGGATGGCTACACCTTC. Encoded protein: CASSGGPVDGYTF.

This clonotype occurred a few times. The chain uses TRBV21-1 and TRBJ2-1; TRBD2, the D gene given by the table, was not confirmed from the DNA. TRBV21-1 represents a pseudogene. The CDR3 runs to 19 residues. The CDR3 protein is CASSPTSGIRGKRGNEQFF. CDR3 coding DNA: TGTGCCAGCAGCCCGACTAGCGGGATTAGAGGCAAAAGGGGCAATGAGCAGTTCTTC.

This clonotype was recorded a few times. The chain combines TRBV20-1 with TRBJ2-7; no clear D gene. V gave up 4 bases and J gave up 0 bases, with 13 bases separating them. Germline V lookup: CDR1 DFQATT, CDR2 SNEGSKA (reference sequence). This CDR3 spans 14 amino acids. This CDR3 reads CSAISQQSSYEQYF. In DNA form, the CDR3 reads TGCAGTGCTATAAGTCAGCAGAGCTCCTACGAGCAGTACTTC.

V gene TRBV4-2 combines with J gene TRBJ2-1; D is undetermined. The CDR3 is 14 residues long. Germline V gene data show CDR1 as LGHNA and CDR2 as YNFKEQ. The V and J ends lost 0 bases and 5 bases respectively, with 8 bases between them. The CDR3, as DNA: TGTGCCAGCAGCCAAGAGCCTACCAACAATGAGCAGTTCTTC. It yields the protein CASSQEPTNNEQFF.

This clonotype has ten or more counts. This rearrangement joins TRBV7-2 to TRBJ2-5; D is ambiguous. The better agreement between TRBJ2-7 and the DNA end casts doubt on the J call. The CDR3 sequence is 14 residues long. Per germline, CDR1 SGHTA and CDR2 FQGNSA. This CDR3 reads CASSSRTAWREQYF. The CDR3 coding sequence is TGTGCCAGCAGCTCAAGGACGGCTTGGCGCGAGCAGTACTTC.

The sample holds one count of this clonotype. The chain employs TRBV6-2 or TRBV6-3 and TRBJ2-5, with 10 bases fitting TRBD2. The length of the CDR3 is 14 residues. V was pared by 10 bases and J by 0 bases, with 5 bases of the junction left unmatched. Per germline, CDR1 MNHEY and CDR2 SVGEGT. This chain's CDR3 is CAIAGGTHQETQYF. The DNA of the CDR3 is TGTGCCATAGCGGGAGGCACCCACCAAGAGACCCAGTACTTC.

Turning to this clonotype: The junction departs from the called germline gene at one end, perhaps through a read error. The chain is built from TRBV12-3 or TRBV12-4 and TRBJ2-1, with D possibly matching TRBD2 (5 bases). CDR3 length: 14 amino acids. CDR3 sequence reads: CASSVAQHYNEQFF. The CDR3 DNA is TGTGCCAGCAGTGTAGCGCAACACTACAATGAGCAGTTCTTC.